This TCR beta chain was obtained from a study of breast tumors, draining lymph nodes, adjacent tissues. This clonotype occurred once. TCRdb independently ran MiXCR on the multiplex PCR reads; one entry per CDR3 protein. The sample includes 200,000 to 250,000 distinct CDR3 sequences, approximately 29% of them seen just once. The lymph nodes were axillary draining lymph nodes from breast cancer patients. Germline-derived CDR1 and CDR2 are SGHRS and YFSETQ. The CDR3 is 15 amino acids. With V trimmed by 5 bases and J by 2 bases, 3 bases remained unmatched. The TCR sequence derives from a female donor with breast cancer. Some clones in this sample may be carry-over from other donors' samples. V gene TRBV5-1 combines with J gene TRBJ2-6; 8 nucleotides match TRBD1. Material: axillary lymph node tissue. The CDR3 nucleotides are TGCGCCAGCAGTTGGACAGGGCCTGGGGCCAACGTCCTGACTTTC. Its protein product is CASSWTGPGANVLTF.